This T cell receptor beta chain is drawn from a study of cytomegalovirus exposure and HLA in healthy donors. This cohort consisted of healthy bone marrow donors. Per germline, CDR1 SGHKS and CDR2 YYEKEE (reference sequence). This CDR3 has 16 residues. V was clipped by 0 bases and J by 4 bases, with 16 bases between them. PCR involved 60 Vbeta and 13 Jbeta primers. TCRdb's table, derived via immunoSEQ multiplex PCR, lists solely in-frame clones and lacks some. The table includes about 71,000 clones, 60% to 70% detected once. This clone was seen more than once but under ten times. This chain links TRBV5-5 with TRBJ1-2, with D hard to call. The receptor was derived from a man aged 35 to 55 in good health and CMV-seropositive. Sequenced material: PBMCs. The CDR3 here is CASSLGIGPILYGYTF. As DNA, the CDR3 is TGTGCCAGCAGCTTGGGGATTGGGCCGATTCTCTATGGCTACACCTTC. The full variable domain, in which reference TRBV5-5 and TRBJ1-2 provide the parts outside the CDR3, is DAGVTQSPTHLIKTRGQQVTLRCSPISGHKSVSWYQQVLGQGPQFIFQYYEKEERGRGNFPDRFSARQFPNYSSELNVNALLLGDSALYLCASSLGIGPILYGYTFGSGTRLTVV.